The 20 T cell receptor beta chains listed next were all sequenced from one sample in a study of T cells in localized non-small cell lung cancer. Profiled with immunoSEQ multiplex PCR; TCRdb holds only in-frame clones, not every one. The table shows approximately 43,000 clones, with roughly 90% occurring only once. Sequences were derived from peripheral blood, sampled before any cancer treatment. The receptors were sampled from a female donor at least 60 years old with stage I squamous cell lung carcinoma.

V and J are TRBV2 and TRBJ2-5, with D possibly being TRBD2 (5 bases). The CDR3 sequence is 11 residues long. Trimming removed 6 bases at V and 5 bases at J, with 7 bases between. Germline V gene lookup returns CDR1 SNHLY and CDR2 FYNNEI. In DNA form, the CDR3 reads TGTGCCAGCAGGGCGGGCGAGACCCAGTACTTC. It yields the protein CASRAGETQYF.

This clone was detected once. J is TRBJ2-7 and V is TRBV2; D possibly corresponds to TRBD2 (7 bases). The CDR3 extends over 15 amino acids. Germline CDR1 reads SNHLY; CDR2 reads FYNNEI. With 11 bases removed from V and 1 base from J, the gap between germline ends came to 21 bases. CDR3 amino acids: CASSREGGKSYEQYF. The CDR3 bases are TGTGCCTCATCCAGGGAGGGGGGTAAATCCTACGAGCAGTACTTC.

The chain joins TRBV9 to TRBJ2-1; the D gene could be TRBD1 or TRBD2 (5 bases each). V lost 0 bases and J 6 bases, leaving 13 bases between the germline ends. Per germline, CDR1 SGDLS and CDR2 YYNGEE. CDR3 length: 15 amino acids. CDR3: CASSVAGPLSNEQFF. In DNA form, the CDR3 reads TGTGCCAGCAGCGTAGCGGGACCCCTGAGCAATGAGCAGTTCTTC.

V gene TRBV27 combines with J gene TRBJ1-4; TRBD1 matches at 8 bases. Germline V gene sequence: CDR1 MNHEY, CDR2 SMNVEV (reference sequence). The length of the CDR3 is 17 residues. With 1 base clipped from V and 0 bases from J, the junction kept 4 bases outside the gene matches. The CDR3 nucleotides read TGTGCCAGCAGTTTATTCGACAGGGGACCAACTAATGAAAAACTGTTTTTT. Translation: CASSLFDRGPTNEKLFF.

The genes are TRBV19 and TRBJ1-5; D gene unclear. V lost 4 bases to trimming and J lost 5 bases, with 6 bases between them. The germline V gene encodes CDR1 LNHDA and CDR2 SQIVND (reference sequence). This CDR3 is built from 12 residues. The chain's CDR3 is CASSTIYQPQHF. CDR3 bases: TGTGCCAGTAGTACGATTTATCAGCCCCAGCATTTT.

The chain links TRBV11-2 to TRBJ2-1; TRBD2 might be the D (6 bases). CDR1 and CDR2 (germline): SGHAT, FQNNGV. There are 14 residues in the CDR3. V dropped 3 bases and J dropped 1 base, with 7 bases sitting between them. In DNA, the CDR3 is TGTGCCAGCAGCTTCGGGGGTTCCTACAATGAGCAGTTCTTC. Protein product: CASSFGGSYNEQFF.

The CDR3 loop is CASSKQGAGDIQYF. DNA for the CDR3: TGTGCCAGCAGTAAACAGGGGGCCGGGGACATTCAGTACTTC. The gene calls are TRBV27 and TRBJ2-4; the match to TRBD1 covers 9 bases. The CDR3 is made up of 14 amino acids. Germline trimming cut 5 bases from V and 8 bases from J; bases unmatched to any gene: 7. CDR1 is MNHEY and CDR2 is SMNVEV in the germline V gene (reference sequence).

This clone appeared once. The chain uses TRBV27 and TRBJ1-1, with D hard to call. Germline V gene lookup returns CDR1 MNHEY and CDR2 SMNVEV (reference sequence). V lost 2 bases and J lost 0, with 10 bases in between. The CDR3 covers 15 residues. CDR3 coding DNA: TGTGCCAGCAGTTTAGTGGCAGCCATGAACACTGAAGCTTTCTTT. Translated: CASSLVAAMNTEAFF.

This chain's CDR3 is CASSVGISNQPQHF. CDR3 DNA sequence: TGTGCCAGCAGTGTTGGGATTTCCAATCAGCCCCAGCATTTT. The V gene is TRBV6-1, the J gene TRBJ1-5; no reliable D call. The CDR3 length is 14 residues. The V end lost 4 bases, the J end lost 3 bases, and 10 bases lay between the germline ends. Germline V gives CDR1 MNHNS, CDR2 SASEGT.

V and J are TRBV25-1 and TRBJ2-5, with 14 bases lining up with TRBD2. The CDR3 contains 16 residues. Germline V gene sequence: CDR1 MGHDK, CDR2 SYGVNS. V lost 4 bases to trimming and J lost 4 bases; unmatched junction nucleotides: 5. CDR3: CASSAPGLAGAETQYF. The CDR3 nucleotides read TGTGCCAGCAGTGCGCCGGGACTAGCGGGAGCAGAGACCCAGTACTTC.

The chain recombines TRBV28 with TRBJ1-5; D possibly corresponds to TRBD1 (5 bases). Germline loops: CDR1 MDHEN, CDR2 SYDVKM. V dropped 8 bases and J dropped 3 bases, with 8 bases sitting between them. This CDR3 region has 12 residues. DNA of the CDR3: TGTGCCAGCGCAGGGTTCAATCAGCCCCAGCATTTT. Its protein product is CASAGFNQPQHF.

This chain uses TRBV5-1 with TRBJ2-3, with D possibly being TRBD2 (5 bases). V was clipped by 0 bases and J by 3 bases, with 17 bases between them. Germline CDR1 is SGHRS and CDR2 is YFSETQ. The CDR3 spans 17 residues. CDR3 in DNA: TGCGCCAGCAGCTTGGCAGCCGGGGAATTTATGACAGATACGCAGTATTTT. Protein product: CASSLAAGEFMTDTQYF.

This chain links TRBV19 with TRBJ1-5, with TRBD1 as a possible D gene (5 bases). Germline CDR1 reads LNHDA; CDR2 reads SQIVND (reference sequence). V was pared by 3 bases and J by 7 bases, with 13 bases between. This CDR3 is 14 amino acids long. In nucleotides, the CDR3 is TGTGCCAGTAGTATTTTTGGCAGGGAACAGCCCCAGCATTTT. Its translation: CASSIFGREQPQHF.

A few counts support this clone. This chain uses TRBV25-1 with TRBJ2-7, with D maybe TRBD2 (6 bases). The CDR3 loop spans 13 amino acids. The germline gives CDR1 MGHDK, CDR2 SYGVNS. The ends were cut back, 10 bases at V and 5 bases at J, with 18 bases in the middle. The CDR3 nucleotides are TGTGCCACCCAGCGGAGAGGCGGGGACGAGCAGTACTTC. It is translated as CATQRRGGDEQYF.

The chain joins TRBV6-6 to TRBJ1-2, with D perhaps TRBD1 (5 bases). CDR1 and CDR2 from the germline V gene are MNHNY and SVGAGI (reference sequence). This CDR3 contains 14 residues. Trimming left V 6 bases short and J 3 bases short, with 14 bases between. The CDR3 DNA is TGTGCCAGCAGACAGGCCACAACCCACTATGGCTACACCTTC. Translation: CASRQATTHYGYTF.

The chain uses TRBV5-1 and TRBJ2-5; TRBD1 is a possible D gene (6 bases). Trimming left V 0 bases short and J 5 bases short, with 11 bases between. The germline V gene encodes CDR1 SGHRS and CDR2 YFSETQ. CDR3 length: 14 amino acids. The CDR3 here is CASSLDRVKETQYF. The CDR3 nucleotides are TGCGCCAGCAGCTTGGACAGGGTCAAGGAGACCCAGTACTTC.

This chain uses TRBV5-1 with TRBJ2-2, with 10 nucleotides matching TRBD1. Germline V lookup: CDR1 SGHRS, CDR2 YFSETQ. V lost 4 bases to trimming and J lost 3 bases; unmatched junction nucleotides: 3. This CDR3 is built from 15 residues. The CDR3 DNA follows: TGCGCCAGCAGCGGCGGGACAGGGGACACCGGGGAGCTGTTTTTT. This translates into CASSGGTGDTGELFF.

J is TRBJ1-5 and V is TRBV7-9; D gene unclear. The germline gives CDR1 SEHNR, CDR2 FQNEAQ (reference sequence). V dropped 1 base and J dropped 4 bases, with 8 bases sitting between them. This CDR3 comprises 14 residues. The CDR3 spells CASSLGANNQPQHF. The CDR3, as DNA: TGTGCCAGCAGCTTAGGGGCCAATAATCAGCCCCAGCATTTT.

The chain is built from TRBV19 and TRBJ2-7; D not certain. V dropped 2 bases and J dropped 7 bases, with 12 bases sitting between them. Germline-derived CDR1 and CDR2 are LNHDA and SQIVND (reference sequence). The CDR3 runs 13 residues. CDR3 sequence: CASSILPTREQYF. CDR3 nucleotides: TGTGCCAGTAGTATACTCCCCACCCGGGAGCAGTACTTC.

The gene calls are TRBV19 and TRBJ2-2; D not certain. Germline-derived CDR1 and CDR2 are LNHDA and SQIVND (reference sequence). V was clipped by 4 bases and J by 5 bases, with 11 bases between them. This CDR3 region has 14 residues. The DNA of the CDR3 is TGTGCCAGTAGTACCCCCTCAGAAACCGGGGAGCTGTTTTTT. Protein product: CASSTPSETGELFF.